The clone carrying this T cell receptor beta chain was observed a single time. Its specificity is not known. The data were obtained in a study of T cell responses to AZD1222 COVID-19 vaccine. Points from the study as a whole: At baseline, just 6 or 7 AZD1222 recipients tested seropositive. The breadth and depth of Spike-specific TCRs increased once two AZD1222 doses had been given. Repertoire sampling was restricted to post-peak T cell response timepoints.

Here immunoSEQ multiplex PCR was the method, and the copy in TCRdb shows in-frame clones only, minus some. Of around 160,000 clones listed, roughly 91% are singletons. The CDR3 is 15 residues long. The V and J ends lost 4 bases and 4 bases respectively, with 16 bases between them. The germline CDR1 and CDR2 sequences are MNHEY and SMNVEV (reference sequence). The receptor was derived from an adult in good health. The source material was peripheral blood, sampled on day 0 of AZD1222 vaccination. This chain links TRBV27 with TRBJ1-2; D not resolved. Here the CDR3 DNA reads TGTGCCAGCAGTTCTCGATCCACGACCGGCTATGGCTACACCTTC. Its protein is CASSSRSTTGYGYTF.